The source of this T cell receptor beta chain is a study of cytomegalovirus exposure and HLA in healthy donors. Whole-study results and caveats: Cytomegalovirus status was reportedly diagnosed by the classifier with high specificity and sensitivity.

The protocol was immunoSEQ multiplex PCR, while the TCRdb copy is restricted to in-frame clones and leaves out a portion. The table has a few hundred thousand clones, roughly 90% seen once; the top ten hold about 0.91%. As regards this clone: The antigen remains undetermined.

There are 14 residues in the CDR3. CDR1 and CDR2 (germline): MNHEY, SVGAGI. J was trimmed by 6 bases and V by 5 bases; bases with no gene match: 6. The rearrangement uses TRBV6-5 and TRBJ2-7; the match to TRBD2 covers 11 bases. The sample was PBMCs. The receptor was isolated from a woman aged 18 to 35 in good health and CMV-seronegative. CDR3 in amino acids: CASSISSGRSEQYF. The CDR3 DNA follows: TGTGCCAGCAGTATATCTAGCGGGAGGTCCGAGCAGTACTTC.